This T cell receptor (beta chain) was recorded in a study of blood T cell repertoires in COVID-19. Overall study: Samples representing acute and convalescent COVID-19 were sourced from the United States, Italy and Spain. The cDNA or gDNA used as material had been derived from T cells, B-cell-depleted T cells, or PBMCs.

Under the authors' procedure: Nucleated cell number was recorded as an estimate derived from reference gene primer amplification. TCRdb's table, derived via immunoSEQ multiplex PCR, lists solely in-frame clones and lacks some. V and J calls and clone size are those listed in that table; D and trimming were worked out from the DNA. The table records fewer than 50,000 clones, over 80% of them present only once. This CDR3 has 14 residues. Germline loops: CDR1 MNHNY, CDR2 SVGAGI (reference sequence). The V and J ends lost 6 bases and 1 base respectively, with 10 bases between them. Sample: peripheral blood. The V and J genes are TRBV6-6 and TRBJ1-3; no definite D call. This clonotype was obtained from a human donor in a cohort sampled during active COVID-19. Here the CDR3 reads CASRRRDSGNTIYF. CDR3 nucleotide sequence: TGTGCCAGCAGGAGGCGGGATTCTGGAAACACCATATATTTT.